These 20 T cell receptor beta chains were all obtained from the same sample, sequenced in a study of cytomegalovirus exposure and HLA in healthy donors. The PCR employed 60 Vbeta primers together with 13 Jbeta primers. Produced via immunoSEQ multiplex PCR; TCRdb's table is partial and in-frame only. The sample has about 150,000 clones, about 68% seen once. Sequenced sample: PBMCs. These TCRs come from a man aged 25-45 years in good health and CMV-seronegative.

The chain carries TRBV29-1 and TRBJ2-5; D unresolved. Trimming took 4 bases from V and 2 from J, leaving 8 bases between them. The CDR3 extends over 12 amino acids. Germline CDR1 and CDR2: SQVTM and ANQGSEA. The CDR3 loop reads CSVAQAQETQYF. DNA for the CDR3: TGCAGCGTTGCTCAAGCACAAGAGACCCAGTACTTC.

V gene TRBV13 combines with J gene TRBJ2-1, with 15 bases aligning to TRBD2. The CDR3 runs 16 residues. Germline CDR1 PRHDT, CDR2 FYEKMQ (reference sequence). The V gene end was trimmed by 5 bases and the J gene end by 12 bases; junction bases not matched to a gene: 11. CDR3: CASSAGTSGGSRGQFF. The CDR3 nucleotides are TGTGCCAGCAGCGCCGGGACTAGCGGGGGGTCAAGGGGGCAGTTCTTC.

V is TRBV19 and J is TRBJ2-2; D gene ambiguous. CDR1 and CDR2 (germline): LNHDA, SQIVND (reference sequence). The CDR3 covers 13 residues. The V and J ends lost 3 bases and 6 bases respectively, with 8 bases between them. CDR3 amino acids: CASSIKQSGELFF. The CDR3 coding sequence is TGTGCCAGTAGTATCAAACAATCCGGGGAGCTGTTTTTT.

This clone was counted a single time. In DNA form, the CDR3 reads TGTGCCAGCAGTTCTGACAGCAGTTCCTACGAGCAGTACTTC. This encodes CASSSDSSSYEQYF. The chain is built from TRBV27 and TRBJ2-7; maybe TRBD1 (5 bases). V lost 4 bases, J lost 1 base, and 11 bases lay in between. This CDR3 spans 14 amino acids. Germline-derived CDR1 and CDR2 are MNHEY and SMNVEV (reference sequence).

V usage is TRBV19 and J usage is TRBJ1-1; D gene unclear. The CDR3 consists of 13 residues. The V end was cut by 6 bases, the J end by 0 bases, with 8 bases between. Per the germline V gene, CDR1 is LNHDA and CDR2 is SQIVND (reference sequence). CDR3 protein: CASSQVMNTEAFF. The CDR3 DNA sequence: TGTGCCAGTAGCCAGGTTATGAACACTGAAGCTTTCTTT. Full variable domain (remainder filled in from reference TRBV19 and TRBJ1-1): DGGITQSPKYLFRKEGQNVTLSCEQNLNHDAMYWYRQDPGQGLRLIYYSQIVNDFQKGDIAEGYSVSREKKESFPLTVTSAQKNPTAFYLCASSQVMNTEAFFGQGTRLTVV.

This sequence joins TRBV14 and TRBJ2-7; no firm D call. With 1 base removed from V and 0 bases from J, the gap between germline ends came to 7 bases. This CDR3 region has 14 residues. Germline assignment: CDR1 SGHDN and CDR2 FVKESK. CDR3 sequence reads: CASSQGFSSYEQYF. CDR3 nucleotides: TGTGCCAGCAGCCAAGGTTTCAGCTCCTACGAGCAGTACTTC.

This chain connects TRBV7-9 to TRBJ1-2, with D possibly TRBD1 on 5 matching bases. Trimming cost V 4 bases and J 0 bases, with 12 bases left between them. The CDR3 length is 15 residues. Germline loops: CDR1 SEHNR, CDR2 FQNEAQ (reference sequence). The CDR3 here is CASSSLREANYGYTF. DNA for the CDR3: TGTGCCAGCAGCTCTCTCAGGGAAGCTAACTATGGCTACACCTTC. The whole variable domain, remainder taken from reference TRBV7-9 and TRBJ1-2, is DTGVSQNPRHKITKRGQNVTFRCDPISEHNRLYWYRQTLGQGPEFLTYFQNEAQLEKSRLLSDRFSAERPKGSFSTLEIQRTEQGDSAMYLCASSSLREANYGYTFGSGTRLTVV.

The V call is TRBV5-4, the J call TRBJ2-5; TRBD1 matches at 7 bases. Per the germline V gene, CDR1 is SGHNT and CDR2 is YYREEE (reference sequence). The CDR3 extends over 16 amino acids. J lost 2 bases, V lost 2 bases, and 9 bases had no gene match. The DNA for the CDR3 is TGTGCCAGCAGCTTTGTCCTCGGACAGGCACAAGAGACCCAGTACTTC. Protein sequence: CASSFVLGQAQETQYF.

The gene calls are TRBV2 and TRBJ2-2, with 8 bases aligning to TRBD1. The CDR3 contains 13 residues. Unmatched junction bases numbered 2, after V lost 4 bases and J lost 7 bases. Per the germline V gene, CDR1 is SNHLY and CDR2 is FYNNEI. Here the CDR3 DNA reads TGTGCCAGCAGTGGGACAGGGATCGGGGAGCTGTTTTTT. Protein sequence: CASSGTGIGELFF.

The V call is TRBV19, the J call TRBJ2-7, with D possibly being TRBD2 (6 bases). The germline V gene has CDR1 LNHDA and CDR2 SQIVND (reference sequence). V lost 8 bases to trimming and J lost 6 bases, with 17 bases between them. This CDR3 is built from 13 residues. The CDR3 protein is CASGTGGAGEQYF. The CDR3 coding sequence is TGTGCCAGTGGGACCGGAGGGGCGGGCGAGCAGTACTTC.

This clone occurred once. V and J are TRBV9 and TRBJ1-6, with TRBD1 identical over 7 bases. The germline CDR1 and CDR2 sequences are SGDLS and YYNGEE. With 0 bases clipped from V and 9 bases from J, the junction kept 18 bases outside the gene matches. The CDR3 sequence is 19 residues long. CDR3 DNA sequence: TGTGCCAGCAGCGTAGAACTGAGACAGGGCACGACCGTGGTTTCACCCCTCCACTTT. Translating it yields CASSVELRQGTTVVSPLHF. The full variable domain, its missing parts supplied by reference TRBV9 and TRBJ1-6, is DSGVTQTPKHLITATGQRVTLRCSPRSGDLSVYWYQQSLDQGLQFLIQYYNGEERAKGNILERFSAQQFPDLHSELNLSSLELGDSALYFCASSVELRQGTTVVSPLHFGNGTRLTVT.

The J gene is TRBJ1-6, the V gene TRBV15, with a weak D call TRBD1 (6 bases). CDR1 is LNHNV, CDR2 YYDKDF, per germline (reference sequence). This CDR3 has 15 residues. Between the trimmed V and J ends, which lost 11 bases and 1 base, there was a span of 15 bases. CDR3 sequence: CAVQGPGSYNSPLHF. The CDR3 DNA is TGTGCCGTCCAGGGGCCCGGGTCCTATAATTCACCCCTCCACTTT. Looking up the rest from reference TRBV15 and TRBJ1-6 gives the full variable domain: DAMVIQNPRYQVTQFGKPVTLSCSQTLNHNVMYWYQQKSSQAPKLLFHYYDKDFNNEADTPDNFQSRRPNTSFCFLDIRSPGLGDTAMYLCAVQGPGSYNSPLHFGNGTRLTVT.

A single count supports this clone. The chain is built from TRBV19 and TRBJ1-3; 8 positions match TRBD1. This CDR3 has 16 residues. J gave up 1 base and V 4 bases, and 6 bases lay outside the gene matches. Germline CDR1 LNHDA, CDR2 SQIVND (reference sequence). This CDR3 reads CASSRGQAGSGNTIYF. DNA for the CDR3: TGTGCCAGTAGTAGGGGACAGGCCGGGTCTGGAAACACCATATATTTT.

The chain links TRBV7-9 to TRBJ2-1; D may be TRBD1 (5 bases). Looked up from germline, CDR1 is SEHNR and CDR2 is FQNEAQ (reference sequence). The CDR3 loop spans 16 amino acids. V was trimmed by 1 base and J by 8 bases, leaving 18 bases between them. In nucleotides, the CDR3 is TGTGCCAGCAGCTTAGTCCGGGCAGGGTTGTGGGATGAGCAGTTCTTC. Translating gives CASSLVRAGLWDEQFF.

The chain combines TRBV10-3 with TRBJ1-2, with 11 positions matching TRBD1. The V gene end was trimmed by 7 bases and the J gene end by 5 bases; junction bases not matched to a gene: 3. From germline, CDR1 is ENHRY and CDR2 SYGVKD. The CDR3 contains 13 residues. The CDR3 DNA follows: TGTGCCATCACTGGACAGGGGGCTTATGGCTACACCTTC. The encoded protein is CAITGQGAYGYTF.

This clone was observed a handful of times. CDR3 coding DNA: TGCGCCAGCAGTGAGCGCGGGATACCTCAGCCCCAGCATTTT. This codes for CASSERGIPQPQHF. The chain recombines TRBV10-1 with TRBJ1-5; D gene unclear. Germline CDR1 and CDR2: WNHNN and SYGVQD (reference sequence). The CDR3 consists of 14 residues. The V and J ends lost 2 bases and 6 bases respectively, with 11 bases between them.

This clone appeared a single time. This chain joins TRBV5-4 and TRBJ2-2, with TRBD1 matching 11 bases. Germline V gene lookup returns CDR1 SGHNT and CDR2 YYREEE (reference sequence). With 4 bases clipped from V and 6 bases from J, the junction kept 5 bases outside the gene matches. CDR3 length equals 15 residues. CDR3 sequence: CASSKDRGRAGELFF. For the CDR3, the DNA is TGTGCCAGCAGCAAGGACAGGGGGCGCGCCGGGGAGCTGTTTTTT.

This clone was recorded a few times. The chain carries TRBV7-2 and TRBJ1-4; 10 bases agree with TRBD1. This CDR3 has 15 residues. CDR1 and CDR2 from the germline V gene are SGHTA and FQGNSA. Trimming at V came to 5 bases and at J to 7 bases, leaving 7 bases not matched to a gene. The CDR3 sequence: CASSRDRGLTEKLFF. The CDR3 DNA is TGTGCCAGCAGCAGAGACAGGGGGCTTACTGAAAAACTGTTTTTT.

This chain connects TRBV10-3 to TRBJ1-1, with D perhaps matching TRBD1 (5 bases). Trimming pared 2 bases from V and 1 base from J, leaving 8 bases between. The CDR3 runs 14 residues. The germline V gene encodes CDR1 ENHRY and CDR2 SYGVKD. The CDR3 DNA sequence: TGTGCCATCAGTGAGCCGACAGCGAACACTGAAGCTTTCTTT. This sequence encodes CAISEPTANTEAFF.

V gene TRBV4-2 combines with J gene TRBJ2-1, with unresolved D. V was cut by 0 bases and J by 8 bases, with 14 bases left in between. Germline V gene data show CDR1 as LGHNA and CDR2 as YNFKEQ. This CDR3 is built from 15 residues. The CDR3 sequence: CASSQDPQVWDEQFF. The CDR3 DNA sequence: TGTGCCAGCAGCCAAGATCCCCAGGTTTGGGATGAGCAGTTCTTC.